The clone carrying this T cell receptor beta chain was seen at least ten times. Its antigen is unknown. Germline loops: CDR1 SNHLY, CDR2 FYNNEI. The V gene lost 6 bases and the J gene lost 0 bases, with 12 bases spanning the gap. The CDR3 is 16 amino acids. This sample is drawn from a study of regulatory T cells in long-lasting Graves disease. Time point noted: newly diagnosed GD, antithyroid drugs for less than 3 months. Construction of the TCR library relied on RNA isolated from PBMCs. The study's findings and limits: Authors noted too few samples as a limitation.

Building of the TCR beta libraries involved iRepertoire HTBI primers and Arm-PCR of CDR3 regions. TCRdb reprocessed the multiplex PCR reads with MiXCR, giving one entry per CDR3 protein. The table shows some 500,000 distinct CDR3 sequences, with approximately 13% occurring only once. These records were also assigned to another study, of T cells in Graves' hyperthyroidism and ophthalmopathy. From that report: When the TCR CDR3 underwent first-round RT-PCR, the HTBI primer set was used.

The chain is built from TRBV2 and TRBJ2-6; tentative D call: TRBD1 (6 bases). This sample comprised peripheral blood mononuclear cells (PBMCs), obtained at new diagnosis, from a patient treated with antithyroid drugs. This clonotype originated in a man younger than 40 with Graves disease. As DNA, the CDR3 is TGTGCCAGCAGCAGGGGTTCTTACTCTGGGGCCAACGTCCTGACTTTC. Its translation is CASSRGSYSGANVLTF.